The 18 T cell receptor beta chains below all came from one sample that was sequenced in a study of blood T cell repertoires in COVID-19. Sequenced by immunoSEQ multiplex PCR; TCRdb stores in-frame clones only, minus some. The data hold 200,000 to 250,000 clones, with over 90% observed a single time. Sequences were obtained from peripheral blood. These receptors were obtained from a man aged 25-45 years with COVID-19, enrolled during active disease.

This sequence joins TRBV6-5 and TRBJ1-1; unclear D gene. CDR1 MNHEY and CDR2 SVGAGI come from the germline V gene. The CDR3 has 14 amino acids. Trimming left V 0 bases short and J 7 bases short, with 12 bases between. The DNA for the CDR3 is TGTGCCAGCAGTTACTCGTCAGGTCACATTGAAGCTTTCTTT. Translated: CASSYSSGHIEAFF.

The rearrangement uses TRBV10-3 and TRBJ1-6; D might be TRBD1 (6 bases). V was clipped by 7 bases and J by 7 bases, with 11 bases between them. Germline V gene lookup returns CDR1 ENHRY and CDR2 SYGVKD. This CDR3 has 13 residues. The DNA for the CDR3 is TGTGCCATCACAGGGGCGACCAATTCACCCCTCCACTTT. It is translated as CAITGATNSPLHF.

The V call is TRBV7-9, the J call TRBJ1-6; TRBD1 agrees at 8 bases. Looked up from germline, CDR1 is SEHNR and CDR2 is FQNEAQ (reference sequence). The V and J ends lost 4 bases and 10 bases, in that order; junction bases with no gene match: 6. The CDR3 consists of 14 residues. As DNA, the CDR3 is TGTGCCAGCAGCTCGGACAGGGTGTCCTCACCCCTCCACTTT. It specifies CASSSDRVSSPLHF.

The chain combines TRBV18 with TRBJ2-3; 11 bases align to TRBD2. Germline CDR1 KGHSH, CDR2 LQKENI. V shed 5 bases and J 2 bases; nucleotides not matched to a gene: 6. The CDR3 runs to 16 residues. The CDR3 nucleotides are TGTGCCAGCTCATCACTAGCGGGGGTCCCCACAGATACGCAGTATTTT. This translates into CASSSLAGVPTDTQYF.

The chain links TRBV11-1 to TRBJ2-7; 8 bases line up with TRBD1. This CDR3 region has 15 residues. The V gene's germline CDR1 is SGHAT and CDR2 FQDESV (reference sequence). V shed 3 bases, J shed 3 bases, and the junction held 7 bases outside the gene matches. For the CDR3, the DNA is TGTGCCAGCAGCTTCCGGACAGGGTTAGGCTACGAGCAGTACTTC. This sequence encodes CASSFRTGLGYEQYF.

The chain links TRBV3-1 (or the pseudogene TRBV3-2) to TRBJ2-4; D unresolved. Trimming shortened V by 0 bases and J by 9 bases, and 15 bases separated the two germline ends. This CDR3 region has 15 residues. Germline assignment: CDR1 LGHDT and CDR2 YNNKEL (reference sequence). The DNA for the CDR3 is TGTGCCAGCAGCCAAGAGATGGCAACAGTCAGCATTCAGTACTTC. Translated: CASSQEMATVSIQYF.

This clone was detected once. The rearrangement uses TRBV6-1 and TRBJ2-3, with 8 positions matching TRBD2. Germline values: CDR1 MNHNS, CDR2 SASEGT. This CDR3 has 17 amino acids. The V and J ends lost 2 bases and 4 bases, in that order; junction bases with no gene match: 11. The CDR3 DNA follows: TGTGCCAGCAGTGAAAGTAGTGGGACTAGGAGACCAGATACGCAGTATTTT. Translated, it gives CASSESSGTRRPDTQYF.

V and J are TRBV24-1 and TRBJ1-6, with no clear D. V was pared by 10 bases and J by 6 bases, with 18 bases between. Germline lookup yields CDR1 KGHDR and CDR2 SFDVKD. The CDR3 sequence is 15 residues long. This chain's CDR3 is CATPARLGGNSPLHF. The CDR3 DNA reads TGTGCCACGCCAGCCCGGTTGGGAGGTAATTCACCCCTCCACTTT.

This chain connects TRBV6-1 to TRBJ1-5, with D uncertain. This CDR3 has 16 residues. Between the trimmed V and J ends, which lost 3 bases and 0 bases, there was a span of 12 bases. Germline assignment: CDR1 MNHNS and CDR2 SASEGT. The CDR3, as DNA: TGTGCCAGCAGTGATTCGACTGGTTATAGCAATCAGCCCCAGCATTTT. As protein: CASSDSTGYSNQPQHF.

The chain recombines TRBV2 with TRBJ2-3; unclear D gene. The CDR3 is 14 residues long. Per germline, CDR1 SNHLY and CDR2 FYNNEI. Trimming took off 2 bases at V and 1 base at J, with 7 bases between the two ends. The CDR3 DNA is TGTGCCAGCAGTGAATGGCAAGGCACAGATACGCAGTATTTT. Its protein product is CASSEWQGTDTQYF.

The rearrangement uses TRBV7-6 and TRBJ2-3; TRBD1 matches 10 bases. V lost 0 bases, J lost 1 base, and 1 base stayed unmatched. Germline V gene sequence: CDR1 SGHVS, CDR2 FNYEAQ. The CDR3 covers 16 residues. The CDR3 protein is CASSLAGTGGTDTQYF. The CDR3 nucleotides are TGTGCCAGCAGCTTAGCAGGGACAGGGGGCACAGATACGCAGTATTTT.

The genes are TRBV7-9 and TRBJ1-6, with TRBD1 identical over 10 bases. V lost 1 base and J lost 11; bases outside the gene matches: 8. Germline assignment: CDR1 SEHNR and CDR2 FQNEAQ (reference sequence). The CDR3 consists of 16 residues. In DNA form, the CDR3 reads TGTGCCAGCAGCTTAGGGACAGGGGGTTTATTTCCACCCCTCCACTTT. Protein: CASSLGTGGLFPPLHF.

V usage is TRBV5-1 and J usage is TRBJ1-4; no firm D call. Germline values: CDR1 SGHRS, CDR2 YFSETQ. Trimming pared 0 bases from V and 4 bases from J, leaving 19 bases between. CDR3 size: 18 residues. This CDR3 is CASSLGGQVLSSNEKLFF. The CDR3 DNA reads TGCGCCAGCAGCTTGGGAGGGCAGGTCCTATCGAGTAATGAAAAACTGTTTTTT.

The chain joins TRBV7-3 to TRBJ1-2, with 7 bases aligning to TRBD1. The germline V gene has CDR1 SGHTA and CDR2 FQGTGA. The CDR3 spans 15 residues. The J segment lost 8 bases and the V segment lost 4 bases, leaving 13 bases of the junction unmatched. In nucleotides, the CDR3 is TGTGCCAGCAGCTCCAAGACAGGGACCATAGGGGGCTACACCTTC. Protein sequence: CASSSKTGTIGGYTF.

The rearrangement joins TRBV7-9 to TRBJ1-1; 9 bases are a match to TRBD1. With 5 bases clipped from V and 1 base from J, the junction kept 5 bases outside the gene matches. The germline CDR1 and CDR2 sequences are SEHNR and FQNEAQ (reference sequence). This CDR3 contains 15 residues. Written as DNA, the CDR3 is TGTGCCAGCAGCCCTGGGGGACAGGGGAACACTGAAGCTTTCTTT. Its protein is CASSPGGQGNTEAFF.

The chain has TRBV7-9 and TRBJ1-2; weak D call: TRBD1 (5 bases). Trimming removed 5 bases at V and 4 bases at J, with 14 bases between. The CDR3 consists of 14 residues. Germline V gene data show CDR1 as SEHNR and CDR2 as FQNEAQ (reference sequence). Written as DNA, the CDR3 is TGTGCCAGCAGCCGCCGTTCGGGGGTCTATGGCTACACCTTC. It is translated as CASSRRSGVYGYTF.

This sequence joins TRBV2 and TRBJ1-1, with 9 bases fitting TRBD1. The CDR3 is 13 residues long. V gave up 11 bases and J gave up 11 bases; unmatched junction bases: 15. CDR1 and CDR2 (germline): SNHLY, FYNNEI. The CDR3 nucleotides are TGTGCCGGAGAGACCGGGACAGGGCGGAGGGCTTTCTTT. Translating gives CAGETGTGRRAFF. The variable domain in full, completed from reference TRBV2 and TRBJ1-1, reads EPEVTQTPSHQVTQMGQEVILRCVPISNHLYFYWYRQILGQKVEFLVSFYNNEISEKSEIFDDQFSVERPDGSNFTLKIRSTKLEDSAMYFCAGETGTGRRAFFGQGTRLTVV.

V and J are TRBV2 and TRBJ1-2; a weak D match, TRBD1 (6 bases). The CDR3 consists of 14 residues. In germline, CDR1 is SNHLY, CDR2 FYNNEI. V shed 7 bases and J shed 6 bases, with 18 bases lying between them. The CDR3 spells CASTPGHNPDGYTF. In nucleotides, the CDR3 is TGTGCCAGCACCCCGGGACATAACCCAGATGGCTACACCTTC.